What follows are 8 T cell receptor beta chains derived from one specimen sequenced in a study of prognosis after radiotherapy for stage I lung cancer. With two-round multiplex PCR, TCR beta CDR3 sequences were amplified from genomic DNA. Round-one PCR had primers specific to each TRBV and TRBJ gene. One entry per CDR3 protein, called by TCRdb with MiXCR from the multiplex PCR reads. The repertoire holds 10,000 to 15,000 distinct CDR3 sequences, with 43% as singletons. The input for sequencing was PBMCs, taken before or after stereotactic body radiation therapy (not recorded which). The source is a donor over 45 with non-small cell lung cancer.

The table lists this clonotype with many counts. The chain recombines TRBV7-9 with TRBJ2-7; 10 positions agree with TRBD1. Trimming cost V 0 bases and J 3 bases; bases outside gene matches: 11. The CDR3 covers 18 residues. Looked up from germline, CDR1 is SEHNR and CDR2 is FQNEAQ (reference sequence). The CDR3 DNA reads TGTGCCAGCAGCTTAGCCCCGGGACAGGGGAGGAACGACTACGAGCAGTACTTC. Its translation is CASSLAPGQGRNDYEQYF.

As for this clonotype: The DNA is left out, because the CDR3 cannot be placed on it with certainty; the CDR3 is given as TCRdb lists it. This chain connects TRBV20-1 to TRBJ2-2; TRBD1, as called in the table, went unchecked against the DNA. The CDR3 is 23 residues long, ends included. Germline V gives CDR1 DFQATT, CDR2 SNEGSKA (reference sequence). The CDR3 loop reads CSASQGARGYGYTFGSGTGELFF.

This clonotype was recorded many times. V is TRBV4-1 and J is TRBJ2-1, with 14 bases fitting TRBD2. The CDR3 loop spans 16 amino acids. CDR1 and CDR2 (germline): MGHRA, YSYEKL. With V trimmed by 5 bases and J by 4 bases, 4 bases remained unmatched. CDR3 nucleotide sequence: TGCGCCAGCAGCTTCGGACTAGCGGGGGGTTACAATGAGCAGTTCTTC. Translating gives CASSFGLAGGYNEQFF.

This clonotype was recorded at least ten times. The chain uses TRBV5-1 and TRBJ2-1; 12 bases are a match to TRBD2. The V segment lost 4 bases and the J segment 7 bases; nucleotides outside the gene matches: 6. The CDR3 loop spans 15 amino acids. Germline CDR1 and CDR2: SGHRS and YFSETQ. DNA of the CDR3: TGCGCCAGCAGCGCTAGCGGGGGGGCTATAAATGAGCAGTTCTTC. Translating it yields CASSASGGAINEQFF.

There are many counts of this clonotype. The CDR3 protein is CASSRGLAGINEQFF. The CDR3 nucleotides are TGTGCCAGCAGTCGCGGACTAGCGGGAATCAATGAGCAGTTCTTC. The rearrangement links TRBV27 to TRBJ2-1; 12 bases align to TRBD2. This CDR3 is 15 amino acids long. CDR1 MNHEY and CDR2 SMNVEV come from the germline V gene (reference sequence). Trimming cost V 5 bases and J 6 bases; bases outside gene matches: 5.

This clonotype was recorded many times. The chain employs TRBV11-2 and TRBJ1-4; D may be TRBD1 (5 bases). The CDR3 has 14 residues. The V gene's germline CDR1 is SGHAT and CDR2 FQNNGV. Trimming removed 6 bases at V and 7 bases at J, with 15 bases between. The CDR3 loop is CASRSTGGSEKLFF. The DNA for the CDR3 is TGTGCCAGCAGGTCAACGGGGGGAAGTGAAAAACTGTTTTTT. The full variable domain, in which reference TRBV11-2 and TRBJ1-4 provide the parts outside the CDR3, is EAGVAQSPRYKIIEKRQSVAFWCNPISGHATLYWYQQILGQGPKLLIQFQNNGVVDDSQLPKDRFSAERLKGVDSTLKIQPAKLEDSAVYLCASRSTGGSEKLFFGSGTQLSVL.

The chain combines TRBV12-3 or TRBV12-4 with TRBJ1-1; D unclear. The CDR3 totals 13 residues. Trimming removed 10 bases from V and 3 bases from J, with 15 bases in between. Here the CDR3 reads CAISSRVDTEAFF. The CDR3, as DNA: TGTGCCATCAGCTCCCGGGTCGACACTGAAGCTTTCTTT.

The chain recombines TRBV6-1 with TRBJ2-3; 7 nucleotides agree with TRBD2. The ends lost 6 bases at V and 3 bases at J; junction bases unmatched: 6. This CDR3 has 14 amino acids. The germline CDR1 and CDR2 sequences are MNHNS and SASEGT. The CDR3 loop is CASREWGGTDTQYF. The CDR3 region has the DNA TGTGCCAGCAGAGAATGGGGGGGGACAGATACGCAGTATTTT.